The next 10 T cell receptor beta chains were all read from a single sample in a study of control samples from healthy donors and cancer patients. The assay was immunoSEQ multiplex PCR, and TCRdb's table has in-frame clones only and misses some. Of 95,000 to 100,000 clones listed, 80% to 90% are singletons. The sample consisted of blood. The receptors originated from a man aged 25-45 years in good health.

The gene calls are TRBV6-1 and TRBJ1-1; possible D gene TRBD1, 5 bases. Germline loops: CDR1 MNHNS, CDR2 SASEGT. The CDR3 totals 15 residues. Trimming stripped 2 bases from V and 4 bases from J, with 14 bases between. The DNA of the CDR3 is TGTGCCAGCAGTGAAATTGGGGGAGCGGGCACTGAAGCTTTCTTT. Translated: CASSEIGGAGTEAFF.

This sequence joins TRBV24-1 and TRBJ2-1; 9 bases are a match to TRBD1. The CDR3 length is 15 residues. After removal of 4 bases from V and 4 bases from J, the junction contained 4 bases not matched to a gene. The germline CDR1 and CDR2 sequences are KGHDR and SFDVKD. CDR3 residues: CATSESTGGYNEQFF. CDR3 coding DNA: TGTGCCACCAGTGAATCGACAGGGGGTTACAATGAGCAGTTCTTC.

V gene TRBV12-3 or TRBV12-4 combines with J gene TRBJ2-1; D perhaps matches TRBD2 (6 bases). The length of the CDR3 is 13 residues. The germline V and J ends were trimmed by 3 bases and 5 bases, with 8 bases remaining between them. Here the CDR3 DNA reads TGTGCCAGCAGTTTCCGGGGGAACAATGAGCAGTTCTTC. It specifies CASSFRGNNEQFF.

This chain joins TRBV6-5 and TRBJ2-1; possible D gene TRBD2, 5 bases. With 6 bases removed from V and 6 bases from J, the gap between germline ends came to 9 bases. Germline CDR1 is MNHEY and CDR2 is SVGAGI. This CDR3 region has 12 residues. The CDR3 nucleotides read TGTGCCAGCAGCCCCGGAGGCAATGAGCAGTTCTTC. Its translation is CASSPGGNEQFF.

The CDR3, as DNA: TGTGCCAGCAGCCACGATGGAACTAGCCTCGAGCAGTACTTC. Translating it yields CASSHDGTSLEQYF. The rearrangement links TRBV4-2 to TRBJ2-7; D is perhaps TRBD2 (6 bases). Germline assignment: CDR1 LGHNA and CDR2 YNFKEQ. V was shortened by 3 bases and J by 6 bases, with 15 bases between the two germline ends. The length of the CDR3 is 14 residues.

This rearrangement joins TRBV6-5 to TRBJ1-1, with 11 nucleotides matching TRBD1. Germline loops: CDR1 MNHEY, CDR2 SVGAGI. Trimming at V came to 2 bases and at J to 6 bases, leaving 8 bases not matched to a gene. This CDR3 spans 16 amino acids. CDR3 sequence: CASSYVGQGGIAEAFF. CDR3 bases: TGTGCCAGCAGTTACGTGGGACAGGGGGGTATCGCTGAAGCTTTCTTT.

CDR3 sequence: CASSQDPGIFSSGANVLTF. As DNA, the CDR3 is TGTGCCAGCAGCCAAGATCCTGGGATTTTCTCCTCTGGGGCCAACGTCCTGACTTTC. V usage is TRBV3-1 (or the pseudogene TRBV3-2) and J usage is TRBJ2-6; D is unresolved. Trimming pared 0 bases from V and 0 bases from J, leaving 15 bases between. This CDR3 is built from 19 residues. CDR1 is LGHDT, CDR2 YNNKEL, per germline (reference sequence).

Concerning this clone itself: Other nucleotide sequences from this sample produce the same CDR3. The CDR3 sequence: CASSLADTQYF. The CDR3 DNA reads as TGTGCCAGCAGTTTGGCTGATACGCAGTATTTT. The chain employs TRBV28 and TRBJ2-3; D gene unclear. This CDR3 has 11 residues. Germline-derived CDR1 and CDR2 are MDHEN and SYDVKM. V lost 3 bases and J lost 6, with 4 bases in between.

This clone was seen only once. The CDR3 reads CASSFFAGRLGNTIYF. The CDR3 DNA sequence: TGTGCCAGCAGCTTCTTCGCCGGCAGACTGGGAAACACCATATATTTT. This chain links TRBV28 with TRBJ1-3; D gene unclear. Germline lookup yields CDR1 MDHEN and CDR2 SYDVKM. This CDR3 has 16 residues. Deletions cut 6 bases from V and 4 bases from J, with 19 bases between.

The gene calls are TRBV30 and TRBJ1-5; 9 bases line up with TRBD1. The CDR3 is 13 residues long. Germline CDR1 is GTSNPN and CDR2 is SVGIG (reference sequence). Trimming removed 5 bases from V and 9 bases from J; junction bases left unmatched: 8. The CDR3 spells CAWATQGAAPQHF. The CDR3 DNA sequence: TGTGCCTGGGCGACACAGGGGGCTGCGCCCCAGCATTTT. Looking up the rest from reference TRBV30 and TRBJ1-5 gives the full variable domain: SQTIHQWPATLVQPVGSPLSLECTVEGTSNPNLYWYRQAAGRGLQLLFYSVGIGQISSEVPQNLSASRPQDRQFILSSKKLLLSDSGFYLCAWATQGAAPQHFGDGTRLSIL.